These 30 T cell receptor beta chains originate from one sample sequenced in a study of blood T cell repertoires in COVID-19. The method was immunoSEQ multiplex PCR; TCRdb's version includes in-frame clones alone and lacks a portion of them. In the table there are some 340,000 clones, about four fifths of which are singletons. The sequenced sample was peripheral blood. These receptors were collected from a man younger than 45 with active or convalescent COVID-19.

The rearrangement links TRBV3-1 (or the pseudogene TRBV3-2) to TRBJ1-5; possible D gene TRBD1, 6 bases. The CDR3 loop spans 13 amino acids. V dropped 3 bases and J dropped 5 bases, with 8 bases sitting between them. CDR1 LGHDT and CDR2 YNNKEL come from the germline V gene (reference sequence). In DNA, the CDR3 is TGTGCCAGCAGCCACGCAGGGGATCAGCCCCAGCATTTT. Encoded protein: CASSHAGDQPQHF.

The J gene is TRBJ2-6, the V gene TRBV7-8, with 7 bases fitting TRBD1. Looked up from germline, CDR1 is SGHVS and CDR2 is FQNEAQ. Unmatched junction bases numbered 12, after V lost 5 bases and J lost 2 bases. The CDR3 loop spans 18 amino acids. The CDR3 sequence is CASSGTHRGLAGANVLTF. The CDR3 nucleotides are TGTGCCAGCAGCGGAACCCACAGGGGTTTGGCTGGGGCCAACGTCCTGACTTTC.

In its sample, this clone was seen once. This sequence joins TRBV18 and TRBJ1-1, with TRBD1 as a possible D gene (6 bases). Germline V gene sequence: CDR1 KGHSH, CDR2 LQKENI. This CDR3 region has 16 residues. V lost 3 bases to trimming and J lost 0 bases, with 14 bases between them. The CDR3 DNA is TGTGCCAGCTCACCGTTGGGGGCCCCGATGAACACTGAAGCTTTCTTT. It yields the protein CASSPLGAPMNTEAFF.

The J gene is TRBJ1-1, the V gene TRBV27; TRBD1 matches 8 bases. Germline V gives CDR1 MNHEY, CDR2 SMNVEV (reference sequence). This CDR3 is built from 13 residues. V trimming: 8 bases; J trimming: 4 bases; junction bases outside the gene matches: 6. The CDR3 protein is CASWTQGVTEAFF. The CDR3 coding sequence is TGTGCCAGCTGGACACAGGGGGTCACTGAAGCTTTCTTT.

This chain joins TRBV7-9 and TRBJ1-2; 9 bases align to TRBD1. Germline V gene data show CDR1 as SEHNR and CDR2 as FQNEAQ (reference sequence). The length of the CDR3 is 16 residues. With 4 bases clipped from V and 8 bases from J, the junction kept 14 bases outside the gene matches. In DNA form, the CDR3 reads TGTGCCAGCAGCTCATACGAGACACAGGGGGCGCACGGCTACACCTTC. This sequence encodes CASSSYETQGAHGYTF.

This chain joins TRBV19 and TRBJ2-3; tentative D call: TRBD1 (6 bases). The CDR3 is 11 residues long. Germline values: CDR1 LNHDA, CDR2 SQIVND (reference sequence). V lost 7 bases and J lost 14, with 16 bases in between. The CDR3 region is CASIGGHGRYF. The CDR3 coding sequence is TGTGCCAGTATAGGGGGACATGGTCGGTATTTT.

The rearrangement joins TRBV21-1 to TRBJ2-1; the D call TRBD2 from the table was never checked on the DNA. TRBV21-1 is noted as a pseudogene. The CDR3 totals 15 residues. The CDR3 sequence is CASSTNGRRYNEQFF. CDR3 nucleotide sequence: TGTGCCAGCAGCACGAACGGGAGGAGGTACAATGAGCAGTTCTTC.

This chain uses TRBV4-3 with TRBJ2-5, with 9 bases fitting TRBD1. V trimming: 1 base; J trimming: 5 bases; junction bases outside the gene matches: 8. CDR1 and CDR2 (germline): LGHNA, YSLEER. This CDR3 contains 16 residues. In DNA form, the CDR3 reads TGCGCCAGCAGCCAAGCCTCCGGGACAGGGTGGGAGACCCAGTACTTC. Translating it yields CASSQASGTGWETQYF.

The gene calls are TRBV30 and TRBJ2-7; 8 nucleotides line up with TRBD1. V dropped 3 bases and J dropped 5; count of bases not matched to a gene: 6. This CDR3 has 13 amino acids. Germline V gene data show CDR1 as GTSNPN and CDR2 as SVGIG (reference sequence). The CDR3 region has the DNA TGTGCCTGGAGCCTGACAGGGGCCAACGAGCAGTACTTC. This codes for CAWSLTGANEQYF. The whole variable domain, remainder taken from reference TRBV30 and TRBJ2-7, is SQTIHQWPATLVQPVGSPLSLECTVEGTSNPNLYWYRQAAGRGLQLLFYSVGIGQISSEVPQNLSASRPQDRQFILSSKKLLLSDSGFYLCAWSLTGANEQYFGPGTRLTVT.

The gene calls are TRBV4-1 and TRBJ1-1, with 8 positions matching TRBD1. Germline trimming cut 4 bases from V and 4 bases from J; bases unmatched to any gene: 8. The CDR3 totals 15 residues. The germline CDR1 and CDR2 sequences are MGHRA and YSYEKL. The CDR3 region is CASSPPGGKSTEAFF. The CDR3 region has the DNA TGCGCCAGCAGCCCCCCAGGGGGCAAAAGCACTGAAGCTTTCTTT.

The rearrangement joins TRBV19 to TRBJ2-7, with a tentative D call TRBD1 (6 bases). The CDR3 consists of 14 residues. Germline V gene sequence: CDR1 LNHDA, CDR2 SQIVND (reference sequence). V lost 1 base to trimming and J lost 4 bases, with 11 bases between them. The CDR3 sequence: CASSIVSDSYEQYF. CDR3 in DNA: TGTGCCAGTAGTATAGTATCGGACAGTTACGAGCAGTACTTC. The whole variable domain, remainder taken from reference TRBV19 and TRBJ2-7, is DGGITQSPKYLFRKEGQNVTLSCEQNLNHDAMYWYRQDPGQGLRLIYYSQIVNDFQKGDIAEGYSVSREKKESFPLTVTSAQKNPTAFYLCASSIVSDSYEQYFGPGTRLTVT.

The CDR3 protein is CASSTTGAETQYF. CDR3 nucleotides: TGTGCCAGTAGCACCACAGGGGCCGAGACCCAGTACTTC. The V call is TRBV19, the J call TRBJ2-5; the match to TRBD1 covers 7 bases. CDR3 length equals 13 residues. J gave up 5 bases and V 6 bases, and 6 bases lay outside the gene matches. Germline V lookup: CDR1 LNHDA, CDR2 SQIVND (reference sequence).

This clone appeared a single time. The chain employs TRBV7-3 and TRBJ2-1; 12 positions match TRBD2. This CDR3 is built from 16 residues. Germline V gene sequence: CDR1 SGHTA, CDR2 FQGTGA. With 4 bases clipped from V and 4 bases from J, the junction kept 5 bases outside the gene matches. CDR3 amino acids: CASSSLTSGSYNEQFF. The DNA of the CDR3 is TGTGCCAGCAGCTCCCTGACTAGCGGGAGTTACAATGAGCAGTTCTTC. Based on the CDR3 plus reference TRBV7-3 and TRBJ2-1, the full variable domain is GAGVSQTPSNKVTEKGKYVELRCDPISGHTALYWYRQSLGQGPEFLIYFQGTGAADDSGLPNDRFFAVRPEGSVSTLKIQRTERGDSAVYLCASSSLTSGSYNEQFFGPGTRLTVL.

The chain has TRBV6-2 or TRBV6-3 and TRBJ1-6; no clear D gene. The CDR3 contains 12 residues. Per germline, CDR1 MNHEY and CDR2 SVGEGT. V gave up 2 bases and J gave up 7 bases, with 3 bases separating them. CDR3 DNA sequence: TGTGCCAGCAGTTACCCGAATTCACCCCTCCACTTT. Residues: CASSYPNSPLHF.

The rearrangement links TRBV7-2 to TRBJ2-2, with a tentative D call TRBD1 (7 bases). V lost 1 base and J lost 7, with 16 bases in between. The germline CDR1 and CDR2 sequences are SGHTA and FQGNSA. This CDR3 contains 16 residues. The CDR3 DNA is TGTGCCAGCAGCTTAGTGCGGCAGGGGGGTTTCGGGGAGCTGTTTTTT. This codes for CASSLVRQGGFGELFF.

V usage is TRBV19 and J usage is TRBJ1-1; the D gene is possibly TRBD1 (5 bases). The CDR3 runs 17 residues. Deletions cut 6 bases from V and 1 base from J, with 21 bases between. Germline V gene lookup returns CDR1 LNHDA and CDR2 SQIVND (reference sequence). DNA for the CDR3: TGTGCCAGTAGAACACCGGGACTCCACACGGGGAACACTGAAGCTTTCTTT. This gives the protein CASRTPGLHTGNTEAFF.

V gene TRBV7-9 combines with J gene TRBJ2-2, with 10 nucleotides matching TRBD2. With V trimmed by 3 bases and J by 6 bases, 7 bases remained unmatched. In germline, CDR1 is SEHNR, CDR2 FQNEAQ (reference sequence). The CDR3 spans 16 residues. CDR3 nucleotides: TGTGCCAGCAGCTTCCCAGCGGGGGGGTATTCCGGGGAGCTGTTTTTT. It specifies CASSFPAGGYSGELFF.

The rearrangement links TRBV7-6 to TRBJ2-1; possible D gene TRBD2, 7 bases. V was trimmed by 5 bases and J by 7 bases, leaving 15 bases between them. Germline V gives CDR1 SGHVS, CDR2 FNYEAQ. This CDR3 is 14 amino acids long. The CDR3 DNA follows: TGTGCCAGCAGCACAAGGGGGGGTGGAAATGAGCAGTTCTTC. It encodes CASSTRGGGNEQFF.

This rearrangement joins TRBV7-3 to TRBJ2-1; D is uncertain. Germline CDR1 is SGHTA and CDR2 is FQGTGA. The CDR3 covers 16 residues. V was clipped by 2 bases and J by 6 bases, with 17 bases between them. This CDR3 is CASSLGGLARSNEQFF. Written as DNA, the CDR3 is TGTGCCAGCAGCTTAGGCGGCCTGGCTCGGAGCAATGAGCAGTTCTTC.

The gene calls are TRBV14 and TRBJ1-3, with D perhaps TRBD1 (5 bases). Germline loops: CDR1 SGHDN, CDR2 FVKESK. V was cut by 7 bases and J by 0 bases, with 16 bases left in between. The CDR3 length is 16 residues. CDR3 region: CASKGGAPSSGNTIYF. As DNA, the CDR3 is TGTGCCAGCAAAGGAGGGGCGCCTTCCTCTGGAAACACCATATATTTT.

The table lists this clone with a few counts. This chain uses TRBV5-1 with TRBJ2-5; possible D gene TRBD2, 6 bases. Trimming took 3 bases from V and 2 from J, leaving 14 bases between them. The CDR3 sequence is 15 residues long. Per germline, CDR1 SGHRS and CDR2 YFSETQ. This CDR3 is CASSSGQAGQETQYF. Written as DNA, the CDR3 is TGCGCCAGCAGCTCTGGCCAAGCGGGTCAAGAGACCCAGTACTTC. Full variable domain (missing parts from reference TRBV5-1 and TRBJ2-5): KAGVTQTPRYLIKTRGQQVTLSCSPISGHRSVSWYQQTPGQGLQFLFEYFSETQRNKGNFPGRFSGRQFSNSRSEMNVSTLELGDSALYLCASSSGQAGQETQYFGPGTRLLVL.

This chain joins TRBV4-2 and TRBJ2-2; 9 bases are shared with TRBD2. The CDR3 is made up of 21 amino acids. V trimming: 0 bases; J trimming: 1 base; junction bases outside the gene matches: 15. Germline lookup yields CDR1 LGHNA and CDR2 YNFKEQ. CDR3 in DNA: TGTGCCAGCAGCCAAGATAACCGCCCAGGTCTAGCGGGAAAGAACACCGGGGAGCTGTTTTTT. It specifies CASSQDNRPGLAGKNTGELFF.

The gene calls are TRBV28 and TRBJ2-5; TRBD2 aligns across 12 bases. In germline, CDR1 is MDHEN, CDR2 SYDVKM. This CDR3 spans 15 amino acids. Trimming cost V 6 bases and J 4 bases; bases outside gene matches: 6. CDR3 DNA sequence: TGTGCCAGCAGCCCGACTAGCGGGAGTATAGAGACCCAGTACTTC. Its translation: CASSPTSGSIETQYF.

The V and J genes are TRBV11-2 and TRBJ2-7, with a tentative D call TRBD2 (5 bases). With 7 bases removed from V and 2 bases from J, the gap between germline ends came to 12 bases. Germline V gene data show CDR1 as SGHAT and CDR2 as FQNNGV. The CDR3 has 13 residues. CDR3 bases: TGTGCCAGCATAGAGGGTGGCGCCTACGAGCAGTACTTC. Protein sequence: CASIEGGAYEQYF.

The CDR3 region is CASSDIQAGNTIYF. CDR3 sequence (DNA): TGTGCCAGCAGTGATATACAGGCGGGAAACACCATATATTTT. The rearrangement joins TRBV2 to TRBJ1-3; tentatively, D is TRBD1 (5 bases). CDR1 SNHLY and CDR2 FYNNEI come from the germline V gene. The CDR3 extends over 14 amino acids. V lost 3 bases and J 4 bases, leaving 10 bases between the germline ends. The variable domain in full, with the rest retrieved from reference TRBV2 and TRBJ1-3, is EPEVTQTPSHQVTQMGQEVILRCVPISNHLYFYWYRQILGQKVEFLVSFYNNEISEKSEIFDDQFSVERPDGSNFTLKIRSTKLEDSAMYFCASSDIQAGNTIYFGEGSWLTVV.

The chain recombines TRBV11-3 with TRBJ1-1; maybe TRBD1 (5 bases). Between the trimmed V and J ends, which lost 0 bases and 6 bases, there was a span of 11 bases. CDR1 is SGHNT and CDR2 is YENEEA in the germline V gene. The CDR3 has 14 residues. The CDR3 loop reads CASSLDAGSAEAFF. In nucleotides, the CDR3 is TGTGCCAGCAGCTTAGATGCAGGGTCCGCTGAAGCTTTCTTT.

This chain uses TRBV7-9 with TRBJ1-5; no reliable D call. Trimming stripped 6 bases from V and 3 bases from J, with 12 bases between. Germline values: CDR1 SEHNR, CDR2 FQNEAQ (reference sequence). The CDR3 is 14 amino acids. For the CDR3, the DNA is TGTGCCAGCAGAAAACTCGGGGACAATCAGCCCCAGCATTTT. This encodes CASRKLGDNQPQHF. The variable domain in full, completed from reference TRBV7-9 and TRBJ1-5, reads DTGVSQNPRHKITKRGQNVTFRCDPISEHNRLYWYRQTLGQGPEFLTYFQNEAQLEKSRLLSDRFSAERPKGSFSTLEIQRTEQGDSAMYLCASRKLGDNQPQHFGDGTRLSIL.

The chain links TRBV9 to TRBJ1-4; 9 positions match TRBD1. The CDR3 sequence is 15 residues long. Trimming at V came to 4 bases and at J to 8 bases, leaving 9 bases not matched to a gene. Per germline, CDR1 SGDLS and CDR2 YYNGEE. CDR3 coding DNA: TGTGCCAGCAGCCCCCGGACAGGGGCCGGCGAAAAACTGTTTTTT. Translated, it gives CASSPRTGAGEKLFF.

The chain employs TRBV18 and TRBJ2-7; D perhaps matches TRBD2 (5 bases). Between the trimmed V and J ends, which lost 6 bases and 2 bases, there was a span of 11 bases. Germline CDR1 and CDR2: KGHSH and LQKENI. The CDR3 covers 13 residues. Here the CDR3 DNA reads TGTGCCAGCTCGGCCTTCGGGACCTACGAGCAGTACTTC. Protein product: CASSAFGTYEQYF. Complete variable domain (other parts from reference TRBV18 and TRBJ2-7): NAGVMQNPRHLVRRRGQEARLRCSPMKGHSHVYWYRQLPEEGLKFMVYLQKENIIDESGMPKERFSAEFPKEGPSILRIQQVVRGDSAAYFCASSAFGTYEQYFGPGTRLTVT.

The genes are TRBV5-4 and TRBJ2-3; 11 bases are shared with TRBD2. The germline CDR1 and CDR2 sequences are SGHNT and YYREEE (reference sequence). The V gene end was trimmed by 5 bases and the J gene end by 5 bases; junction bases not matched to a gene: 7. The CDR3 contains 15 residues. The CDR3 reads CASRLAGGPGDTQYF. The CDR3 nucleotides read TGTGCCAGCAGGTTAGCGGGAGGGCCTGGAGATACGCAGTATTTT.